This TCR beta chain was recovered during a study of regulatory T cells in long-lasting Graves disease. This CDR3 has 14 amino acids. From germline, CDR1 is SGHDT and CDR2 YYEEEE. Losses at the gene ends were 6 bases for V and 4 bases for J; bases not matched to a gene: 7. Relying on iRepertoire HTBI primers and Arm-PCR of CDR3 regions, the team built TCR beta libraries. TCRdb reprocessed the multiplex PCR reads via MiXCR and lists one record per CDR3 protein. The profile shows approximately 350,000 distinct CDR3 sequences, roughly a sixth of them singletons. Regarding time point: newly diagnosed GD, antithyroid drugs for less than 3 months. TCR sequences were obtained from RNA taken from PBMCs. The same data also went into a second study, on T cells in Graves' hyperthyroidism and ophthalmopathy. That publication notes: Clinical symptoms, serum thyroxine and TRAb, thyroid ultrasound and orbital computed tomography together formed the diagnostic basis.

The material sequenced was peripheral blood mononuclear cells (PBMCs), taken at new diagnosis, from a patient treated with antithyroid drugs. The chain uses TRBV5-6 and TRBJ1-5; 7 nucleotides match TRBD1. The receptor's source is a middle-aged man with Graves disease. This CDR3 reads CASTKDRSNQPQHF. CDR3 DNA: TGTGCCAGCACCAAGGACAGGAGTAATCAGCCCCAGCATTTT.